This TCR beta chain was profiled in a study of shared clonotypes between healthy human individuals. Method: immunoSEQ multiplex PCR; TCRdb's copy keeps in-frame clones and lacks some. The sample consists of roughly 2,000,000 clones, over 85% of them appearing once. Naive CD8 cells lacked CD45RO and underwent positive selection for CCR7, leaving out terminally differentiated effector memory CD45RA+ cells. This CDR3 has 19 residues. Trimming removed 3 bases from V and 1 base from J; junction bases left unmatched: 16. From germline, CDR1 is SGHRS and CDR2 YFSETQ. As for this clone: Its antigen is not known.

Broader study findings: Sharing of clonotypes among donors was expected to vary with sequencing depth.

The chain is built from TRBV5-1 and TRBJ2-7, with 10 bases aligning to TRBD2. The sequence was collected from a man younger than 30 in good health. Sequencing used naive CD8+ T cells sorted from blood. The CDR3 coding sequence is TGCGCCAGCAGCTACTCCCGGCTAGCGGGGGATTCGCCGTCCTACGAGCAGTACTTC. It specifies CASSYSRLAGDSPSYEQYF.